This is a list of T cell receptor beta chains from one sample in a study of blood T cell repertoires in COVID-19. Repertoires were generated with immunoSEQ multiplex PCR, while TCRdb's copy carries only in-frame clones and drops some. The sample includes about 280,000 clones, about four fifths seen only once; the top ten take roughly 10%. Material for sequencing was peripheral blood. The receptors stem from a woman in her fifties or sixties who had recovered from COVID-19. The CDR3 runs from the conserved cysteine through the conserved F or W. D genes are given only for firm matches. Size values are once, few and many counts, or a class for expanded clones, and some rows have none.

d_call,j_call,v_call,clone_size,cdr3_aa,cdr3_nt
NA,TRBJ2-7,TRBV6-5,few,CASSSLGGNSYEQYF,TGTGCCAGCAGTTCCCTGGGGGGAAACTCCTACGAGCAGTACTTC
TRBD2,TRBJ2-1,TRBV7-9,NA,CASSPTSGRRNEQFF,TGTGCCAGCAGCCCGACTAGCGGGAGGCGGAATGAGCAGTTCTTC
NA,TRBJ1-1,TRBV12-3/TRBV12-4,NA,CASSSLGTPFF,TGTGCCAGCAGTTCTTTGGGGACTCCTTTCTTT
NA,TRBJ2-7,TRBV28,NA,CASSFGGPPYEQYF,TGTGCCAGCAGTTTCGGGGGGCCCCCCTACGAGCAGTACTTC
NA,TRBJ1-2,TRBV7-9,few,CASSSAADAGYTF,TGTGCCAGCAGCTCCGCTGCGGATGCTGGCTACACCTTC
TRBD2,TRBJ2-1,TRBV4-2,NA,CASSQDNQRGGLDEQFF,TGTGCCAGCAGCCAAGATAACCAGCGGGGGGGCCTCGATGAGCAGTTCTTC
TRBD1,TRBJ1-2,TRBV19,NA,CASSTRTGVYGYTF,TGTGCCAGTAGTACCCGGACAGGGGTCTATGGCTACACCTTC
TRBD2,TRBJ2-7,TRBV4-1,NA,CASSQIGLSGRASYEQYF,TGCGCCAGCAGCCAAATCGGACTGAGCGGGAGGGCCTCCTACGAGCAGTACTTC
NA,TRBJ1-5,TRBV30,few,CAWSSTGGGAQHF,TGTGCCTGGAGTTCCACCGGGGGAGGGGCCCAGCATTTT
NA,TRBJ2-1,TRBV6-5,NA,CASRPGLAGEQFF,TGTGCCAGCAGACCCGGGCTAGCCGGTGAGCAGTTCTTC
TRBD1,TRBJ1-3,TRBV6-5,NA,CASRGDSSGLNTIYF,TGTGCCAGCAGGGGGGACAGCTCAGGATTGAACACCATATATTTT
TRBD1,TRBJ1-2,TRBV4-1,NA,CASSQRAGGLANYGYTF,TGCGCCAGCAGCCAACGGGCAGGGGGCCTAGCTAACTATGGCTACACCTTC
TRBD1,TRBJ1-2,TRBV7-2,NA,CASSSGQGGYGYTF,TGTGCCAGCAGCTCGGGACAGGGTGGCTATGGCTACACCTTC
NA,TRBJ2-7,TRBV7-2,NA,CASSFSGSYEQYF,TGTGCCAGCAGCTTTTCGGGCTCCTACGAGCAGTACTTC
TRBD1,TRBJ2-7,TRBV7-2,NA,CASSSRDRYEQYF,TGTGCCAGCAGCTCCCGGGACAGGTACGAGCAGTACTTC
NA,TRBJ1-6,TRBV30,NA,CAWRGNRVPGSPLHF,TGTGCCTGGAGGGGGAACAGGGTCCCAGGTTCACCCCTCCACTTT
TRBD1,TRBJ2-1,TRBV27,NA,CASSPSQGIPYNEQFF,TGTGCCAGCAGCCCCTCACAGGGGATCCCCTACAATGAGCAGTTCTTC
NA,TRBJ2-1,TRBV9,NA,CASSVANEQFF,TGTGCCAGCAGCGTAGCTAATGAGCAGTTCTTC
NA,TRBJ1-1,TRBV5-8,NA,CASSLAGANTEAFF,TGTGCCAGCAGCTTGGCAGGGGCGAACACTGAAGCTTTCTTT
NA,TRBJ2-7,TRBV3-1/TRBV3-2,NA,CASSQGLARTTYEQYF,TGTGCCAGCAGCCAAGGGCTAGCGAGAACCACCTACGAGCAGTACTTC
NA,TRBJ2-1,TRBV4-2,NA,CASTTPSLRDEQFF,TGTGCCAGCACCACACCCTCTCTCAGGGATGAGCAGTTCTTC
TRBD1,TRBJ2-2,TRBV5-6,once,CASSLTGTSYTGELFF,TGTGCCAGCAGCCTGACAGGGACCTCCTACACCGGGGAGCTGTTTTTT
NA,TRBJ1-5,TRBV12-3/TRBV12-4,once,CASRGDFGQPQHF,TGTGCCAGCAGAGGGGATTTTGGTCAGCCCCAGCATTTT
NA,TRBJ2-7,TRBV4-3,NA,CASSQDFAGAYVQQYF,TGCGCCAGCAGCCAAGATTTTGCAGGGGCCTACGTTCAGCAGTACTTC
TRBD1,TRBJ1-2,TRBV3-1/TRBV3-2,NA,CASSPRDRGLSYTF,TGTGCCAGCAGCCCACGGGACAGGGGGCTGAGCTACACCTTC
NA,TRBJ1-6,TRBV15,NA,CATSRGRNSPLHF,TGTGCCACCAGCAGAGGGAGGAATTCACCCCTCCACTTT
NA,TRBJ1-5,TRBV28,NA,CASSLANQPQHF,TGTGCCAGCAGTTTGGCAAATCAGCCCCAGCATTTT
NA,TRBJ1-2,TRBV21-1,NA,CASRKFSGEDSGYTF,TGTGCCAGCAGGAAGTTTTCAGGGGAAGACAGTGGCTACACCTTC
TRBD2,TRBJ2-4,TRBV4-2,NA,CASSQDSTTSGGLKNIQYF,TGTGCCAGCAGCCAAGATTCTACCACTAGCGGGGGGCTCAAAAACATTCAGTACTTC
TRBD2,TRBJ2-7,TRBV12-3/TRBV12-4,once,CASGRGTYEQYF,TGTGCCAGCGGGCGGGGGACCTACGAGCAGTACTTC